A single sample gave rise to the 25 T cell receptor delta chains below, sequenced in a study of delta chains in infants with herpesvirus infections. Reverse transcription of PBMC RNA used primers specific for the gamma and delta chains. TCRdb re-called clones from the RT-PCR reads via CATT. Here the sample spans over a thousand delta-chain clones, almost 30% being singletons. The source was peripheral blood, collected at time point 1 of longitudinal follow-up. The receptor set was obtained from a human donor who was a Ugandan infant, either HIV-exposed or HIV-unexposed (not recorded which).

As to this clone: Being one base from a much bigger clone, this may be a read error. The V and J genes are TRDV1 and TRDJ1, with a possible D match to TRDD3 (6 bases). The CDR3 runs 21 residues. CDR1 TSWWSYY and CDR2 QGS come from the germline V gene. V lost 1 base, J lost 0 bases, and 27 bases lay in between. This CDR3 reads CALGEPAPRSGLGHYTDKLIF. In DNA form, the CDR3 reads TGTGCTCTTGGGGAACCAGCCCCCCGTTCGGGACTGGGCCATTACACCGATAAACTCATCTTT.

The sample holds a few counts of this clone. The chain couples TRAV29/DV5 to TRDJ2, with 7 bases that match TRDD3. V gave up 0 bases and J gave up 3 bases; unmatched junction bases: 8. This CDR3 has 16 amino acids. The germline V gene has CDR1 NSMFDY and CDR2 ISSIKDK. The CDR3 region is CAASEDTGALTAQLFF. The CDR3 DNA reads as TGTGCAGCAAGCGAAGATACTGGGGCGCTGACAGCACAACTCTTCTTT. The whole variable domain, remainder taken from reference TRAV29/DV5 and TRDJ2, is DQQVKQNSPSLSVQEGRISILNCDYTNSMFDYFLWYKKYPAEGPTFLISISSIKDKNEDGRFTVFLNKSAKHLSLHIVPSQPGDSAVYFCAASEDTGALTAQLFFGKGTQLIVEP.

As for this clone: A much larger clonotype is one base distant, so this may be a read error. The chain links TRDV1 to TRDJ1; 7 bases align to TRDD3. The germline gives CDR1 TSWWSYY, CDR2 QGS. V dropped 3 bases and J dropped 0; count of bases not matched to a gene: 13. The CDR3 is made up of 18 amino acids. As DNA, the CDR3 is TGTGCTCTTGGGGACCTTAGCGGTACTGGGGAGTACACCGATAAACTCATCTTT. It codes for CALGDLSGTGEYTDKLIF.

By share of the sample, this clone is medium-sized. Other DNA sequences in this specimen translate into the identical CDR3. The J gene is TRDJ1, the V gene TRDV2, with 8 bases fitting TRDD3. V was clipped by 5 bases and J by 8 bases; unmatched bases: 9. Germline V gene sequence: CDR1 GEAIGNYY, CDR2 EKD. This CDR3 region has 13 residues. The CDR3 loop reads CACGVGYASKLIF. CDR3 DNA: TGTGCCTGTGGAGTGGGATACGCCTCAAAACTCATCTTT.

V and J are TRDV1 and TRDJ1; possibly TRDD3 for D (5 bases). Trimming pared 1 base from V and 0 bases from J, leaving 27 bases between. This CDR3 is 21 amino acids long. Germline V lookup: CDR1 TSWWSYY, CDR2 QGS. DNA for the CDR3: TGTGCTCTTGGGGAACGGCCTTGCCCTATGGGGACCCAAACGTACACCGATAAACTCATCTTT. It yields the protein CALGERPCPMGTQTYTDKLIF.

This clone was detected a few times. The chain employs TRDV3 and TRDJ1; D ambiguous. The germline V gene encodes CDR1 TVYSNPD and CDR2 GDNSRS (reference sequence). The germline V and J ends were trimmed by 1 base and 1 base, with 16 bases remaining between them. The CDR3 covers 15 residues. CDR3: CAFISRSAFTDKLIF. The CDR3 coding sequence is TGTGCCTTTATAAGCCGCTCGGCTTTCACCGATAAACTCATCTTT.

This clone is labeled large. The rearrangement joins TRAV29/DV5 to TRDJ2; 11 positions agree with TRDD3. Germline CDR1 is NSMFDY and CDR2 is ISSIKDK. V trimming: 0 bases; J trimming: 2 bases; junction bases outside the gene matches: 9. The CDR3 sequence is 18 residues long. CDR3 nucleotide sequence: TGTGCAGCAAGCGCGCCGGTACTGGGGGATATCTTGACAGCACAACTCTTCTTT. Its protein product is CAASAPVLGDILTAQLFF.

Comment on this clone: This may stem from a read error, because a much larger clone lies one nucleotide away. The chain uses TRAV23/DV6 and TRDJ1; tentatively, D is TRDD3 (5 bases). The length of the CDR3 is 19 residues. Germline assignment: CDR1 NTAFDY and CDR2 IRPDVSE (reference sequence). Trimming removed 0 bases from V and 7 bases from J, with 31 bases in between. Written as DNA, the CDR3 is TGTGCAGCAAGCAGGTCACTTAACTACGGCCCCGGTCTGGGCCCTAAACTCATCTTT. Translating it yields CAASRSLNYGPGLGPKLIF.

As for this clone: This could be a read error, since a much larger clone is one nucleotide away. The sample contains more than one DNA sequence encoding this CDR3. The rearrangement uses TRDV1 and TRDJ1; no firm D call. V was trimmed by 4 bases and J by 4 bases, leaving 25 bases between them. The CDR3 consists of 18 residues. Germline V gene sequence: CDR1 TSWWSYY, CDR2 QGS. CDR3 DNA sequence: TGTGCTCTTGGGGCTGCCGGAACCTATCTTAAGTCCGACGATAAACTCATCTTT. Translating it yields CALGAAGTYLKSDDKLIF.

Sample share makes this clone large. The genes are TRAV38-2/DV8 and TRDJ1, with D possibly called TRDD2 or TRDD3 (6 bases each). The CDR3 has 20 amino acids. Germline V lookup: CDR1 TSESDYY, CDR2 QEAYKQQN. Trimming left V 6 bases short and J 1 base short, with 31 bases between. The CDR3 DNA reads TGTGCTTATACTGCCTTCCCCACTCGCCTGGGGTACGAAGGCACCGATAAACTCATCTTT. Protein sequence: CAYTAFPTRLGYEGTDKLIF.

A note on this clone: A much larger clone is a single base away; this may be a read error. The chain joins TRDV1 to TRDJ1; tentatively, D is TRDD2 (7 bases). Germline-derived CDR1 and CDR2 are TSWWSYY and QGS. The CDR3 has 27 amino acids. CDR3 DNA sequence: TGTGCTCTTGGGGAAACCCCCGTGTTCCTACGGTGGATGTGTGTGGGGGGAAGCCGCGTATACACCAATAAACTCATCTTT. This sequence encodes CALGETPVFLRWMCVGGSRVYTNKLIF.

This clone ranks as large. The chain is built from TRDV1 and TRDJ1; 13 bases match TRDD3. The germline gives CDR1 TSWWSYY, CDR2 QGS. Trimming at V came to 4 bases and at J to 0 bases, leaving 23 bases not matched to a gene. The CDR3 runs 23 residues. The CDR3 sequence: CALGGPLTTDLVLGDTYTDKLIF. CDR3 DNA sequence: TGTGCTCTTGGGGGTCCCCTGACTACAGACTTAGTACTGGGGGATACGTACACCGATAAACTCATCTTT.

This rearrangement joins TRDV2 to TRDJ1, with 8 bases lining up with TRDD3. Per the germline V gene, CDR1 is GEAIGNYY and CDR2 is EKD. This CDR3 region has 17 residues. The V and J ends lost 0 bases and 0 bases, in that order; junction bases with no gene match: 8. CDR3 in DNA: TGTGCCTGTGACACCCCTGGGGGACCGCTGTACACCGATAAACTCATCTTT. It encodes CACDTPGGPLYTDKLIF.

This clone is categorized as large. The chain is built from TRDV1 and TRDJ1, with 13 bases that match TRDD3. J was trimmed by 0 bases and V by 7 bases; bases with no gene match: 20. From germline, CDR1 is TSWWSYY and CDR2 QGS. The CDR3 loop spans 21 amino acids. The CDR3 region is CALVSSLRGYWGIRHTDKLIF. Written as DNA, the CDR3 is TGTGCTCTTGTTTCAAGCCTACGAGGGTACTGGGGGATACGACACACCGATAAACTCATCTTT.

The chain combines TRDV1 with TRDJ1, with 10 nucleotides matching TRDD3. This CDR3 comprises 27 residues. CDR1 and CDR2 (germline): TSWWSYY, QGS. Trimming at V came to 0 bases and at J to 0 bases, leaving 34 bases not matched to a gene. The CDR3 nucleotides read TGTGCTCTTGGGGAACTTCCGGACCTCGGGAAGCCTGGGGGATATAACGGGCCGATACCGTACACCGATAAACTCATCTTT. Translation: CALGELPDLGKPGGYNGPIPYTDKLIF.

In its sample, this clone was seen a few times. The V gene is TRAV38-2/DV8, the J gene TRDJ1, with a weak D call TRDD3 (5 bases). CDR3 size: 16 residues. CDR1 and CDR2 (germline): TSESDYY, QEAYKQQN. V lost 5 bases, J lost 0 bases, and 17 bases lay in between. The chain's CDR3 is CAYSLEGRDYTDKLIF. CDR3 bases: TGTGCTTATAGCCTCGAGGGGAGGGATTACACCGATAAACTCATCTTT.

The table lists this clone with a few counts. The V gene is TRDV2, the J gene TRDJ3, with 9 bases that match TRDD3. CDR1 and CDR2 from the germline V gene are GEAIGNYY and EKD. J gave up 0 bases and V 0 bases, and 8 bases lay outside the gene matches. The CDR3 length is 20 residues. The CDR3 loop is CACDTADWGSRSWDTRQMFF. The CDR3 DNA follows: TGTGCCTGTGACACCGCTGACTGGGGGAGTCGCTCCTGGGACACCCGACAGATGTTTTTC.

V gene TRDV1 combines with J gene TRDJ1; D remains unclear. The CDR3 has 15 amino acids. V lost 0 bases to trimming and J lost 7 bases, with 15 bases between them. Germline-derived CDR1 and CDR2 are TSWWSYY and QGS. The CDR3 sequence is CALGELGPRRGKLIF. CDR3 in DNA: TGTGCTCTTGGGGAACTGGGCCCTCGTAGGGGTAAACTCATCTTT.

In its sample, this clone is large. The V call is TRDV1, the J call TRDJ1; TRDD3 matches at 10 bases. J was trimmed by 1 base and V by 0 bases; bases with no gene match: 14. Germline loops: CDR1 TSWWSYY, CDR2 QGS. CDR3 length: 20 residues. CDR3 amino acids: CALGELMTYGGYATTDKLIF. The CDR3 coding sequence is TGTGCTCTTGGGGAACTTATGACATACGGGGGATACGCAACCACCGATAAACTCATCTTT.

Details on this clone: An end of the junction does not agree with germline; a read error may underlie this. Additional DNA sequences in this sample encode the identical CDR3. J is TRDJ4 and V is TRAV38-2/DV8; TRDD3 matches 13 bases. The germline V gene has CDR1 TSESDYY and CDR2 QEAYKQQN. This CDR3 spans 20 amino acids. CDR3 region: CAYRSPSYNELGDTMGPLIF. CDR3 bases: TGTGCTTATAGGAGCCCCTCATATAACGAACTGGGGGATACGATGGGACCACTGATCTTT.

This clone rates as large. V gene TRDV1 combines with J gene TRDJ1; D may be TRDD3 (8 bases). Germline V gene data show CDR1 as TSWWSYY and CDR2 as QGS. V was clipped by 6 bases and J by 1 base, with 30 bases between them. The CDR3 is 20 amino acids. In DNA, the CDR3 is TGTGCTCTTGGCATAAGATCCTTCCTCCCTGGGGGAACCCTCACCGATAAACTCATCTTT. Protein product: CALGIRSFLPGGTLTDKLIF.

Comments on this clone: A read error may be the cause here, since a much bigger clone is one base away. The chain has TRDV2 and TRDJ3; 13 nucleotides agree with TRDD3. The CDR3 length is 20 residues. Germline lookup yields CDR1 GEAIGNYY and CDR2 EKD. The CDR3 sequence: CACDTVLGDTRSLDTRQMFF. The CDR3 coding sequence is TGTGCCTGTGACACCGTACTGGGGGATACGCGCTCCTTGGACACCCGACAGATGTTTTTC.

For the CDR3, the DNA is TGTGCTCTCCTCCGACGGACTACGTTCGGGGGATGGGATAAACTCATCTTT. Encoded protein: CALLRRTTFGGWDKLIF. J is TRDJ1 and V is TRDV1; 7 positions agree with TRDD3. J was trimmed by 5 bases and V by 9 bases; bases with no gene match: 21. The CDR3 is 17 amino acids. Germline lookup yields CDR1 TSWWSYY and CDR2 QGS.

To note about this clone: A much larger clone differs by one base, so this may be a read error. The genes are TRDV2 and TRDJ3, with 10 bases fitting TRDD3. The junction had 12 bases not matched to a gene; V was cut back by 3 bases and J by 5 bases. This CDR3 is built from 19 residues. Germline loops: CDR1 GEAIGNYY, CDR2 EKD. DNA for the CDR3: TGTGCCTGTGACCGTACTGGGGGATTACGGACCCGGGACACCCGACAGATGTTTTTC. It translates to CACDRTGGLRTRDTRQMFF.

For this clone: One base away lies a much larger clone, so this may be a sequencing read error. Other nucleotide sequences from this sample produce the same CDR3. The CDR3 coding sequence is TGTGCTCTTGGGACCACAGGGAGGGGATACACCGATAAACTCATCTTT. Translated, it gives CALGTTGRGYTDKLIF. The chain uses TRDV1 and TRDJ1, with TRDD3 as a possible D gene (6 bases). Germline V gene lookup returns CDR1 TSWWSYY and CDR2 QGS. This CDR3 contains 16 residues. V lost 5 bases and J lost 0, with 16 bases in between.